These 25 T cell receptor beta chains were all obtained from the same sample, sequenced in a study of lymphopenia after photon versus proton radiotherapy. Method: immunoSEQ multiplex PCR; TCRdb's copy keeps in-frame clones and lacks some. The sample yields some 41,000 clones, over 75% seen once. This specimen consisted of peripheral blood, obtained from a patient treated with photon-based radiotherapy. These receptors were obtained from a man between 50 and 59 years old with gastric cancer.

The CDR3 is CASSYSSTANTEAFF. The CDR3, as DNA: TGTGCCAGCAGTTACTCGTCGACGGCGAACACTGAAGCTTTCTTT. The rearrangement joins TRBV6-5 to TRBJ1-1; D uncertain. Trimming took off 0 bases at V and 1 base at J, with 9 bases between the two ends. This CDR3 contains 15 residues. The germline V gene has CDR1 MNHEY and CDR2 SVGAGI.

The chain joins TRBV7-2 to TRBJ1-5; tentatively, D is TRBD1 (5 bases). The germline V gene has CDR1 SGHTA and CDR2 FQGNSA. The CDR3 loop spans 19 amino acids. V lost 1 base and J 0 bases, leaving 19 bases between the germline ends. In nucleotides, the CDR3 is TGTGCCAGCAGCTTAGTAGGAGGGGCGTTTAGACTTAGCAATCAGCCCCAGCATTTT. Protein sequence: CASSLVGGAFRLSNQPQHF.

The chain couples TRBV5-5 to TRBJ1-4; 7 positions agree with TRBD1. Trimming took 4 bases from V and 5 from J; bases not matched to a gene: 5. CDR3 length: 14 residues. Germline CDR1 SGHKS, CDR2 YYEKEE (reference sequence). CDR3 sequence reads: CASSRQGVNEKLFF. CDR3 bases: TGTGCCAGCAGCCGCCAGGGGGTGAATGAAAAACTGTTTTTT.

The chain couples TRBV7-9 to TRBJ1-6; D is unclear. Trimming cost V 1 base and J 3 bases, with 10 bases left between them. CDR1 is SEHNR, CDR2 FQNEAQ, per germline (reference sequence). The CDR3 spans 16 residues. CDR3 DNA sequence: TGTGCCAGCAGCTTAGGTTCTGGATTCTATAATTCACCCCTCCACTTT. Translated, it gives CASSLGSGFYNSPLHF. Drawing the rest from reference TRBV7-9 and TRBJ1-6, the complete variable domain is DTGVSQNPRHKITKRGQNVTFRCDPISEHNRLYWYRQTLGQGPEFLTYFQNEAQLEKSRLLSDRFSAERPKGSFSTLEIQRTEQGDSAMYLCASSLGSGFYNSPLHFGNGTRLTVT.

This chain connects TRBV6-5 to TRBJ2-5; the match to TRBD2 covers 7 bases. Germline V gene sequence: CDR1 MNHEY, CDR2 SVGAGI. J lost 5 bases, V lost 7 bases, and 13 bases had no gene match. The CDR3 sequence is 15 residues long. The CDR3: CASITGEGGWETQYF. In nucleotides, the CDR3 is TGTGCCAGCATCACGGGAGAGGGAGGGTGGGAGACCCAGTACTTC.

The genes are TRBV28 and TRBJ2-7, with no clear D. The CDR3 covers 14 residues. Germline V CDR1 and CDR2: MDHEN, SYDVKM. The V gene lost 5 bases and the J gene lost 1 base, with 12 bases spanning the gap. The CDR3, as DNA: TGTGCCAGCAGTGATCTACGAAGGTCCTACGAGCAGTACTTC. Protein product: CASSDLRRSYEQYF.

The V gene is TRBV19, the J gene TRBJ2-3; 7 nucleotides agree with TRBD2. Trimming cost V 3 bases and J 1 base; bases outside gene matches: 4. Germline CDR1 and CDR2: LNHDA and SQIVND (reference sequence). The CDR3 extends over 15 amino acids. The CDR3 DNA is TGTGCCAGTAGTATCGTAGCGGGTCGCACAGATACGCAGTATTTT. As protein: CASSIVAGRTDTQYF.

Concerning this clone: This sample also contains other DNA sequences that code for the same CDR3. This chain joins TRBV5-6 and TRBJ2-5; possibly TRBD2 for D (5 bases). The germline V gene encodes CDR1 SGHDT and CDR2 YYEEEE. This CDR3 comprises 14 residues. Trimming shortened V by 4 bases and J by 4 bases, and 14 bases separated the two germline ends. CDR3 bases: TGTGCCAGCAGCCCGTATGAGGGTGGAGAGACCCAGTACTTC. Protein: CASSPYEGGETQYF.

The J gene is TRBJ1-2, the V gene TRBV7-9; D ambiguous. V lost 3 bases and J lost 6, with 5 bases in between. The V gene's germline CDR1 is SEHNR and CDR2 FQNEAQ (reference sequence). This CDR3 is 11 amino acids long. For the CDR3, the DNA is TGTGCCAGCAGCTTCGGCGATGGCTACACCTTC. This sequence encodes CASSFGDGYTF.

V and J are TRBV5-1 and TRBJ2-2; 8 bases are shared with TRBD2. Germline CDR1 is SGHRS and CDR2 is YFSETQ. The V segment lost 5 bases and the J segment 1 base; nucleotides outside the gene matches: 16. The CDR3 is 19 residues long. The CDR3 nucleotides read TGCGCCAGCAGACCCCGGGGGGCTCTAAGCGGGAGGAACACCGGGGAGCTGTTTTTT. Its translation: CASRPRGALSGRNTGELFF.

The rearrangement joins TRBV28 to TRBJ2-3, with 11 bases fitting TRBD2. Germline CDR1 reads MDHEN; CDR2 reads SYDVKM. J was trimmed by 9 bases and V by 5 bases; bases with no gene match: 10. The CDR3 length is 15 residues. The CDR3 DNA reads TGTGCCAGCAGTCGCCGGCTAGCGGGAGGACGGACGCAGTATTTT. Its translation is CASSRRLAGGRTQYF. The full variable domain, rest sourced from reference TRBV28 and TRBJ2-3, is DVKVTQSSRYLVKRTGEKVFLECVQDMDHENMFWYRQDPGLGLRLIYFSYDVKMKEKGDIPEGYSVSREKKERFSLILESASTNQTSMYLCASSRRLAGGRTQYFGPGTRLTVL.

In this sample, this clone turned up a few times. V gene TRBV27 combines with J gene TRBJ2-1; D remains ambiguous. Deletions cut 0 bases from V and 4 bases from J, with 7 bases between. The CDR3 runs 14 residues. The germline V gene has CDR1 MNHEY and CDR2 SMNVEV (reference sequence). The CDR3 DNA follows: TGTGCCAGCAGTTTATCAGGCCCTTACAATGAGCAGTTCTTC. It translates to CASSLSGPYNEQFF.

The V and J genes are TRBV4-1 and TRBJ1-3, with 7 bases that match TRBD1. The CDR3 totals 18 residues. The V segment lost 2 bases and the J segment 2 bases; nucleotides outside the gene matches: 12. The V gene's germline CDR1 is MGHRA and CDR2 YSYEKL. The DNA for the CDR3 is TGCGCCAGCAGCCAAATACAAACCCAGGGACAGACTGGAAACACCATATATTTT. Protein sequence: CASSQIQTQGQTGNTIYF.

This sequence joins TRBV10-3 and TRBJ2-2; no clear D gene. Trimming cost V 5 bases and J 3 bases, with 10 bases left between them. Germline values: CDR1 ENHRY, CDR2 SYGVKD. The CDR3 is 14 amino acids. CDR3 sequence reads: CAISRQSDTGELFF. The DNA of the CDR3 is TGTGCCATCAGTCGACAATCCGACACCGGGGAGCTGTTTTTT.

This chain joins TRBV5-4 and TRBJ2-6; D tentatively reads TRBD1 or TRBD2 (5 bases each). Trimming stripped 5 bases from V and 2 bases from J, with 11 bases between. Germline CDR1 SGHNT, CDR2 YYREEE (reference sequence). This CDR3 has 15 residues. This CDR3 is CASRQGETGANVLTF. In nucleotides, the CDR3 is TGTGCCAGCAGACAAGGGGAGACTGGGGCCAACGTCCTGACTTTC.

This clone was recorded a few times. The chain combines TRBV4-2 with TRBJ1-1; D is undetermined. V dropped 4 bases and J dropped 0 bases, with 12 bases sitting between them. CDR3 length: 15 residues. In germline, CDR1 is LGHNA, CDR2 YNFKEQ. This CDR3 is CASSPAGGMNTEAFF. DNA of the CDR3: TGTGCCAGCAGCCCGGCAGGCGGGATGAACACTGAAGCTTTCTTT.

This chain connects TRBV7-8 to TRBJ2-1; 9 bases align to TRBD1. The germline V gene encodes CDR1 SGHVS and CDR2 FQNEAQ. J gave up 5 bases and V 5 bases, and 7 bases lay outside the gene matches. The CDR3 is 15 amino acids. Here the CDR3 reads CASSPTGTGNNEQFF. DNA of the CDR3: TGTGCCAGCAGCCCTACCGGGACAGGGAACAATGAGCAGTTCTTC.

This clone was counted between two and nine times. The chain has TRBV15 and TRBJ1-3, with D possibly being TRBD1 (6 bases). V lost 8 bases to trimming and J lost 0 bases, with 11 bases between them. Germline CDR1 is LNHNV and CDR2 is YYDKDF (reference sequence). This CDR3 has 14 amino acids. In nucleotides, the CDR3 is TGTGCCACCTCGACAGGAGGCTCTGGAAACACCATATATTTT. The encoded protein is CATSTGGSGNTIYF.

This clone was detected a few times. The V gene is TRBV27, the J gene TRBJ1-5; a possible D gene is TRBD1 (6 bases). The CDR3 is 15 amino acids. The ends were cut back, 3 bases at V and 3 bases at J, with 12 bases in the middle. CDR1 and CDR2 from the germline V gene are MNHEY and SMNVEV (reference sequence). This CDR3 reads CASSFQGRINQPQHF. DNA for the CDR3: TGTGCCAGCAGTTTTCAGGGGCGAATCAATCAGCCCCAGCATTTT.

The chain carries TRBV19 and TRBJ1-6; D not certain. This CDR3 comprises 12 residues. V dropped 3 bases and J dropped 7 bases, with 4 bases sitting between them. Germline V gene sequence: CDR1 LNHDA, CDR2 SQIVND (reference sequence). Written as DNA, the CDR3 is TGTGCCAGTAGTATGAAGAATTCACCCCTCCACTTT. Its protein is CASSMKNSPLHF.

V is TRBV5-6 and J is TRBJ2-6; perhaps TRBD2 as D (6 bases). This CDR3 region has 15 residues. V was shortened by 4 bases and J by 5 bases, with 13 bases between the two germline ends. Germline values: CDR1 SGHDT, CDR2 YYEEEE. CDR3 loop: CASSGTDLWANVLTF. CDR3 sequence (DNA): TGTGCCAGCAGCGGGACTGATCTCTGGGCCAACGTCCTGACTTTC.

The rearrangement joins TRBV27 to TRBJ2-3, with 11 bases aligning to TRBD2. CDR3 length: 17 residues. Germline V CDR1 and CDR2: MNHEY, SMNVEV (reference sequence). With 5 bases clipped from V and 2 bases from J, the junction kept 9 bases outside the gene matches. The CDR3 region is CASSPNRLAGPTDTQYF. Here the CDR3 DNA reads TGTGCCAGCAGTCCCAACCGACTAGCGGGACCCACAGATACGCAGTATTTT.

The chain uses TRBV27 and TRBJ1-1; TRBD1 agrees at 7 bases. The ends lost 6 bases at V and 1 base at J; junction bases unmatched: 2. This CDR3 is 13 amino acids long. Germline V gene sequence: CDR1 MNHEY, CDR2 SMNVEV (reference sequence). DNA for the CDR3: TGTGCCAGCAGGTGGACAGGGAACACTGAAGCTTTCTTT. It specifies CASRWTGNTEAFF.

The CDR3 loop is CASSPLQGNTEAFF. CDR3 in DNA: TGTGCCAGCTCACCTTTACAGGGAAACACTGAAGCTTTCTTT. The chain is built from TRBV18 and TRBJ1-1, with D maybe TRBD1 (6 bases). V lost 3 bases, J lost 2 bases, and 10 bases lay in between. The V gene's germline CDR1 is KGHSH and CDR2 LQKENI. The CDR3 totals 14 residues.

The V and J genes are TRBV11-2 and TRBJ1-1, with D unclear. V lost 1 base and J lost 8, with 11 bases in between. CDR3 size: 13 residues. CDR1 and CDR2 from the germline V gene are SGHAT and FQNNGV. The DNA for the CDR3 is TGTGCCAGCAGCTTAGCGGGTCCTCTCGAAGCTTTCTTT. Amino acids: CASSLAGPLEAFF.